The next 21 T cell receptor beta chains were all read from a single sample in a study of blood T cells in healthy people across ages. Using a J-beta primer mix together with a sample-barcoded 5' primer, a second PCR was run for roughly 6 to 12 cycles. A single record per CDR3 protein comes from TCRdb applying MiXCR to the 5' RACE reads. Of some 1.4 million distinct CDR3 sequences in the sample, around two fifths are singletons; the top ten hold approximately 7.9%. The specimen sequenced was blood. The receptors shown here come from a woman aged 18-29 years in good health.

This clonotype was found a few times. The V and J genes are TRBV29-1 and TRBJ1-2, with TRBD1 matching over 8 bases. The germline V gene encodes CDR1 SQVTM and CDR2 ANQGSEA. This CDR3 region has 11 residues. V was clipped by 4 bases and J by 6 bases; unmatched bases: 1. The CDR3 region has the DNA TGCAGCGTTGGACAGGGGAATGGCTACACCTTC. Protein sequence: CSVGQGNGYTF.

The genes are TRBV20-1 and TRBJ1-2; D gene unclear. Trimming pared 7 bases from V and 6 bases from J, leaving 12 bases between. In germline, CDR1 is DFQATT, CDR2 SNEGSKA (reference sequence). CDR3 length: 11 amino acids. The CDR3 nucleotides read TGCAGTGGCCGGAACTTGGATGGCTACACCTTC. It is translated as CSGRNLDGYTF.

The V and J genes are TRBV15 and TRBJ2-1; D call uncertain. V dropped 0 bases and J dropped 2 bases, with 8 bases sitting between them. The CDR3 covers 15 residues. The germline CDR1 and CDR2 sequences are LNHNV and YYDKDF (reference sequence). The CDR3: CATSREGFTYNEQFF. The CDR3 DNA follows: TGTGCCACCAGCAGAGAGGGTTTCACCTACAATGAGCAGTTCTTC.

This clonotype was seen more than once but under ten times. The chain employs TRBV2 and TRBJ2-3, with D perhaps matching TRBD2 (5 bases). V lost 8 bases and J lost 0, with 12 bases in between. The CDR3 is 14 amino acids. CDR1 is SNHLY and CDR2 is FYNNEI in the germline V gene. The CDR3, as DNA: TGTGCCAGCTCGGAGCGGATAAGCACAGATACGCAGTATTTT. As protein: CASSERISTDTQYF.

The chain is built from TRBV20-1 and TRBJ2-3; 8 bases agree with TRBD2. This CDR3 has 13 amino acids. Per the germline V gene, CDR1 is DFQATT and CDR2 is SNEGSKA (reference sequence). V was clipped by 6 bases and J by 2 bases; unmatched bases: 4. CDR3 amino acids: CSAPAGATDTQYF. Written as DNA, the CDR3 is TGCAGTGCCCCAGCGGGGGCCACAGATACGCAGTATTTT.

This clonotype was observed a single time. In DNA form, the CDR3 reads TGCGCCAGCAGCCAGAATCGGCGGGGAAATCAGCCCCAGCATTTT. Translation gives CASSQNRRGNQPQHF. The chain recombines TRBV5-1 with TRBJ1-5, with D uncertain. CDR1 and CDR2 (germline): SGHRS, YFSETQ. Trimming removed 4 bases at V and 4 bases at J, with 15 bases between. The CDR3 loop spans 15 amino acids.

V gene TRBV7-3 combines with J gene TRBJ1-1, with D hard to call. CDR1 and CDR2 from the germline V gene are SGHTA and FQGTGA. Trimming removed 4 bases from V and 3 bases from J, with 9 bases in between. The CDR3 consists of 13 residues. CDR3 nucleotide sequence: TGTGCCAGCAGCTCGGGAGTTTACACTGAAGCTTTCTTT. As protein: CASSSGVYTEAFF.

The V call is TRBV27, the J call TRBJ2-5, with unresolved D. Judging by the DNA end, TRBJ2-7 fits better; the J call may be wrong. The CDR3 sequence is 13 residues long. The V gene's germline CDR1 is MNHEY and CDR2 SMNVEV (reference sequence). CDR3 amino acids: CASSLSVGCEQYF. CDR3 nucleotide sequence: TGTGCCAGCAGTTTATCGGTAGGGTGCGAGCAGTACTTC.

The CDR3 DNA is TGTGCCAGCAGTTACCCGGCTTACTACGAGCAGTACTTC. The encoded protein is CASSYPAYYEQYF. J is TRBJ2-7 and V is TRBV6-2 or TRBV6-3; D is undetermined. The CDR3 extends over 13 amino acids. The germline V and J ends were trimmed by 2 bases and 3 bases, with 8 bases remaining between them. CDR1 is MNHEY, CDR2 SVGEGT, per germline.

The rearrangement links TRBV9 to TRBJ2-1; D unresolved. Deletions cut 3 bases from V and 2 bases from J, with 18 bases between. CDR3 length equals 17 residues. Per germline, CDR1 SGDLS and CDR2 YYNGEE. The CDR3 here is CASSANSEVVAYNEQFF. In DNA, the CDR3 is TGTGCCAGCAGCGCCAATTCCGAGGTAGTGGCCTACAATGAGCAGTTCTTC.

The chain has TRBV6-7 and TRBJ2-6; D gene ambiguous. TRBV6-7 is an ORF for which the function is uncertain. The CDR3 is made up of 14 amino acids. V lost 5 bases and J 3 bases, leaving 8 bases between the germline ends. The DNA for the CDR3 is TGTGCCAGCAGTCATTATTGTGGGGCCAACGTCCTGACTTTC. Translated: CASSHYCGANVLTF.

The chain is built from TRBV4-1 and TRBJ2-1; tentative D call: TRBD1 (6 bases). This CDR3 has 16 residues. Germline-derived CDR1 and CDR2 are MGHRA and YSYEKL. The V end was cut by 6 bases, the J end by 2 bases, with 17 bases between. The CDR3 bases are TGCGCCAGCAGTCTGGCCGGACAGTCAGCCTACAATGAGCAGTTCTTC. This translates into CASSLAGQSAYNEQFF.

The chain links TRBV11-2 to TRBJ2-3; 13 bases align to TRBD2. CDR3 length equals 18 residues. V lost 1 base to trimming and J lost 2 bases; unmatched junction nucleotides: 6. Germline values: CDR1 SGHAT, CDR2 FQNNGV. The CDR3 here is CASSLAPGTSGTTDTQYF. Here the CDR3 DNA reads TGTGCCAGCAGCTTAGCACCCGGGACTAGCGGGACCACAGATACGCAGTATTTT.

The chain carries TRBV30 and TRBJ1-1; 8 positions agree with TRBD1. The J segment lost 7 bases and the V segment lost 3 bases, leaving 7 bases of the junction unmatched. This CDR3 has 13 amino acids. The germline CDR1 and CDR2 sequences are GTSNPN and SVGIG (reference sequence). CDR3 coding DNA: TGTGCCTGGAGGTGGTCAGGGGGCAGTGAAGCTTTCTTT. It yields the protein CAWRWSGGSEAFF.

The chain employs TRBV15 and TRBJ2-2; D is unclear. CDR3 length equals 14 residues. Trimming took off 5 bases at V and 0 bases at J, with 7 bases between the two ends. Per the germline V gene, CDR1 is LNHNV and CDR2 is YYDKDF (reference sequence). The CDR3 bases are TGTGCCACCAGCGGGCTAGCGAACACCGGGGAGCTGTTTTTT. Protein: CATSGLANTGELFF.

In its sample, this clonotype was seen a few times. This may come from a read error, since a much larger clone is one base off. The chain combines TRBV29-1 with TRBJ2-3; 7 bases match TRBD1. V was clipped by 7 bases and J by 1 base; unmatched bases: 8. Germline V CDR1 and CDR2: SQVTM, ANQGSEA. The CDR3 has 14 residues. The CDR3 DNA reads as TGCAGCGCACGGACAGGCGCAGGCACAGATACGCAGTATTTT. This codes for CSARTGAGTDTQYF.

The CDR3 protein is CASVGLADNEQFF. For the CDR3, the DNA is TGTGCCAGCGTAGGACTAGCGGACAATGAGCAGTTCTTC. The chain recombines TRBV3-1 with TRBJ2-1; TRBD2 aligns across 10 bases. From germline, CDR1 is LGHDT and CDR2 YNNKEL (reference sequence). The CDR3 contains 13 residues. After removal of 8 bases from V and 5 bases from J, the junction contained 3 bases not matched to a gene.

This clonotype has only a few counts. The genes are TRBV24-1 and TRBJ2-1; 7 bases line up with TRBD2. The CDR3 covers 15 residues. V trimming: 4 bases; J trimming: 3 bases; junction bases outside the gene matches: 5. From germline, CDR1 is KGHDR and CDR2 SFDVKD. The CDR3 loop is CATSEASGLYNEQFF. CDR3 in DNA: TGTGCCACCAGTGAGGCTAGCGGACTCTACAATGAGCAGTTCTTC.

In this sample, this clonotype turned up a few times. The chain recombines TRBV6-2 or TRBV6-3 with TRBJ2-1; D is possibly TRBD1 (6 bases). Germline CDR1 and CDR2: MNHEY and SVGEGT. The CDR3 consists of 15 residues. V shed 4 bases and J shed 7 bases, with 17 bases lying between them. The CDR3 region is CASSLGAEPLNEQFF. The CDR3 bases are TGTGCCAGCAGTTTGGGGGCGGAGCCCCTAAATGAGCAGTTCTTC.

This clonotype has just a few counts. The DNA for the CDR3 is TGCAGTGCTAGAGTTAGCGGGGTCCGGGAGACCCAGTACTTC. It yields the protein CSARVSGVRETQYF. This chain joins TRBV20-1 and TRBJ2-5; TRBD2 agrees at 8 bases. From germline, CDR1 is DFQATT and CDR2 SNEGSKA (reference sequence). This CDR3 has 14 residues. V trimming: 1 base; J trimming: 5 bases; junction bases outside the gene matches: 6.

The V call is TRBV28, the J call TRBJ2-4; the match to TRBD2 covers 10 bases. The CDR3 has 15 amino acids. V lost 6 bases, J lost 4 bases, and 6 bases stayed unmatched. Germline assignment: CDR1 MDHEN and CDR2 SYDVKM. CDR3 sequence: CASSPAAGGKNIQYF. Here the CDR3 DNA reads TGTGCCAGCAGCCCCGCAGCGGGGGGGAAAAACATTCAGTACTTC.